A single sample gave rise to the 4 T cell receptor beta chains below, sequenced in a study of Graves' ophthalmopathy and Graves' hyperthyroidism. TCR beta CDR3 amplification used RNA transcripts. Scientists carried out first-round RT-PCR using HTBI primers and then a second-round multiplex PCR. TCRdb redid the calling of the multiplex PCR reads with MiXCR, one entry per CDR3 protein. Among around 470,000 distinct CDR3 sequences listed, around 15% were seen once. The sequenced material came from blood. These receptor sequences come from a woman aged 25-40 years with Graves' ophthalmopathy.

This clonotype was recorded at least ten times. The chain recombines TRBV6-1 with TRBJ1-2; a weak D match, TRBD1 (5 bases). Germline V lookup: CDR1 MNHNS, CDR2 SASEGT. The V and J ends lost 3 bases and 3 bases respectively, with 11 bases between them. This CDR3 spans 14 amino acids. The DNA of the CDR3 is TGTGCCAGCAGTGAGTCCGGGGGTGACTATGGCTACACCTTC. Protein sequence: CASSESGGDYGYTF.

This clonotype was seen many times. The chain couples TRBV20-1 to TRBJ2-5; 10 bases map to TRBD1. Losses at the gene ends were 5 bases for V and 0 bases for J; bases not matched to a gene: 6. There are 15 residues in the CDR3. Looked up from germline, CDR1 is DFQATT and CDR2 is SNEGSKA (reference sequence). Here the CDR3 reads CSAGQDRGYQETQYF. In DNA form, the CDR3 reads TGCAGTGCTGGCCAGGACAGGGGGTACCAAGAGACCCAGTACTTC.

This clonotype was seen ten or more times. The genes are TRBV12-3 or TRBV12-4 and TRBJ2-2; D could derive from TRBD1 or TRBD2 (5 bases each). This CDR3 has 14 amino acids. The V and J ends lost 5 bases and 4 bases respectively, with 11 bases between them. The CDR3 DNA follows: TGTGCCAGCAGTCCCATTGGGGGCACCGGGGAGCTGTTTTTT. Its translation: CASSPIGGTGELFF.

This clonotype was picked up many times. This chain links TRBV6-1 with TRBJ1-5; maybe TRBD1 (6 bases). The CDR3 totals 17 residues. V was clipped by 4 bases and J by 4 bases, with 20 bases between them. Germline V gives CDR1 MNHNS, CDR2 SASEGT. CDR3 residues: CASSAGHLEGRNQPQHF. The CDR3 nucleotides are TGTGCCAGCAGTGCGGGACACCTTGAAGGCCGGAATCAGCCCCAGCATTTT.